This TCR beta chain was identified in a study of tumor-infiltrating lymphocytes in primary liver carcinoma. About this clonotype itself: A much larger clonotype is one base distant, so this may be a read error.

RNA was extracted from whole blood without cell sorting, alongside germline DNA. From approximately 0.5 ug of total RNA, TCR beta-specific cDNA was reverse-transcribed using a constant-region primer. Three-round nested multiplex PCR performed with slightly modified ARM-PCR produced the TCR beta libraries. A C-beta reverse primer and TRBV1-TRBV30 forward primers served in each of the first two PCR rounds, at ten to eleven cycles apiece. TCRdb called the multiplex PCR reads again in MiXCR, with one record for every CDR3 protein. The table shows about 310,000 distinct CDR3 sequences, with roughly 60% occurring only once. The length of the CDR3 is 14 residues.

The TCR originated in a man aged 35-49 years with primary liver carcinoma and hepatitis B virus infection. The J gene is TRBJ1-1, the V gene TRBV12-3 or TRBV12-4; no firm D call. Sequenced material: peripheral blood. CDR3 protein: CASTPGLTVAEASF. DNA for the CDR3: TGTGCCAGCACCCCGGGTCTAACTGTCGCTGAAGCTTCCTTT.